This TCR beta chain was captured in a study of cytomegalovirus exposure and HLA in healthy donors. Findings and caveats of the study: About 150 TCR beta chains were listed as cytomegalovirus-associated. Later, an analysis found that TCR clusters from the first cohort tended to co-occur in the 120 validation repertoires.

J was trimmed by 5 bases and V by 3 bases; bases with no gene match: 12. Germline V CDR1 and CDR2: SEHNR, FQNEAQ (reference sequence). This CDR3 has 17 residues. To note about this clone: Its antigen is currently unknown.

Produced via immunoSEQ multiplex PCR; TCRdb's table is partial and in-frame only. The table lists tens of thousands of clones, roughly 92% of them singletons. Sequenced sample: PBMCs. This sequence originates from a woman aged 18-29 years in good health and CMV-seropositive. The J gene is TRBJ2-5, the V gene TRBV7-9, with TRBD2 matching over 10 bases. The CDR3 here is CASSFGTSGESRETQYF. CDR3 sequence (DNA): TGTGCCAGCAGCTTTGGAACTAGCGGGGAGAGTCGGGAGACCCAGTACTTC.